This T cell receptor beta chain originates from a study of early T cells in non-severe SARS-CoV-2 infection. Individual cDNA molecules carried attached unique molecular identifiers. TCRdb called the 5' RACE reads again in MiXCR, with one record for every CDR3 protein. The data hold fewer than 95,000 distinct CDR3 sequences, with 16% observed a single time. CDR3 length equals 16 residues. The junction had 8 bases not matched to a gene; V was cut back by 6 bases and J by 2 bases. Germline V gene lookup returns CDR1 MNHEY and CDR2 SVGAGI. This clonotype occurred many times. The sequence was collected from an adult who was a healthcare worker with PCR-confirmed SARS-CoV-2 infection or an uninfected control (not recorded which). The sample was whole blood, taken at baseline. The chain uses TRBV6-5 and TRBJ2-1; TRBD1 aligns across 9 bases. CDR3 amino acids: CASRQGASGTYNEQFF. As DNA, the CDR3 is TGTGCCAGCAGACAGGGGGCTAGCGGTACCTACAATGAGCAGTTCTTC.